These T cell receptor beta chains were read from a single sample in a study of shared clonotypes between healthy human individuals. Assay: immunoSEQ multiplex PCR; the TCRdb copy retains only in-frame clones and omits some. The data show about 1.5 million clones, more than 95% seen once. Material for sequencing was naive CD4+ T cells sorted from blood. These receptors came from a man younger than 40 in good health. CDR3s include the opening cysteine and the closing phenylalanine or tryptophan. D genes are given only for firm matches. Clone size is stated in some rows and not others, as once, few, many or a class when expanded.

abundance: .; v_gene: TRBV7-2; d_gene: .; j_gene: TRBJ2-1; CDR3aa: CASSLGEYNEQFF; CDR3nt: TGTGCCAGCAGCTTAGGTGAGTACAATGAGCAGTTCTTC
abundance: .; v_gene: TRBV7-9; d_gene: .; j_gene: TRBJ2-1; CDR3aa: CASSLNLAFNEQFF; CDR3nt: TGTGCCAGCAGCTTAAACCTAGCTTTCAATGAGCAGTTCTTC
abundance: .; v_gene: TRBV9; d_gene: .; j_gene: TRBJ1-1; CDR3aa: CASSVVGGVAFF; CDR3nt: TGTGCCAGCAGCGTAGTCGGGGGGGTGGCTTTCTTT
abundance: .; v_gene: TRBV7-9; d_gene: .; j_gene: TRBJ1-4; CDR3aa: CASAWRNEKLFF; CDR3nt: TGTGCCAGCGCCTGGCGTAATGAAAAACTGTTTTTT
abundance: .; v_gene: TRBV10-3; d_gene: .; j_gene: TRBJ2-7; CDR3aa: CAISLSTITYEQYF; CDR3nt: TGTGCCATCAGTCTATCGACAATCACCTACGAGCAGTACTTC
abundance: .; v_gene: TRBV7-2; d_gene: .; j_gene: TRBJ1-3; CDR3aa: CASSPVLAQGAGNTIYF; CDR3nt: TGTGCCAGCAGCCCAGTACTCGCACAGGGTGCCGGAAACACCATATATTTT
abundance: .; v_gene: TRBV25-1; d_gene: .; j_gene: TRBJ2-7; CDR3aa: CASSNPIITDEQYF; CDR3nt: TGTGCCAGCAGTAACCCGATTATAACCGACGAGCAGTACTTC
abundance: few; v_gene: TRBV7-2; d_gene: .; j_gene: TRBJ1-1; CDR3aa: CASSLDMPGEQAFF; CDR3nt: TGTGCCAGCAGCTTAGATATGCCGGGGGAACAAGCTTTCTTT
abundance: once; v_gene: TRBV2; d_gene: TRBD2; j_gene: TRBJ2-7; CDR3aa: CASRERASGSNEQYF; CDR3nt: TGTGCCAGCAGAGAAAGGGCTAGCGGGAGTAACGAGCAGTACTTC
abundance: .; v_gene: TRBV6-5; d_gene: .; j_gene: TRBJ2-2; CDR3aa: CASSLGTGELFF; CDR3nt: TGTGCCAGCAGTTTGGGCACCGGGGAGCTGTTTTTT
abundance: .; v_gene: TRBV6-1; d_gene: .; j_gene: TRBJ1-5; CDR3aa: CASSATGTGQPQHF; CDR3nt: TGTGCCAGCAGTGCGACAGGTACTGGGCAGCCCCAGCATTTT
abundance: .; v_gene: TRBV11-2; d_gene: .; j_gene: TRBJ2-1; CDR3aa: CASSRDPTYNEQFF; CDR3nt: TGTGCCAGCAGCCGGGACCCCACCTACAATGAGCAGTTCTTC
abundance: once; v_gene: TRBV4-3; d_gene: .; j_gene: TRBJ2-2; CDR3aa: CASSQDFGTGELFF; CDR3nt: TGCGCCAGCAGCCAAGATTTTGGGACCGGGGAGCTGTTTTTT
abundance: .; v_gene: TRBV5-4; d_gene: TRBD2; j_gene: TRBJ2-1; CDR3aa: CASSGLAGGNEQFF; CDR3nt: TGTGCCAGCAGTGGACTAGCGGGAGGCAATGAGCAGTTCTTC
abundance: .; v_gene: TRBV29-1; d_gene: .; j_gene: TRBJ1-1; CDR3aa: CSVGGRSVTEAFF; CDR3nt: TGCAGCGTGGGGGGCAGGTCGGTCACTGAAGCTTTCTTT
abundance: .; v_gene: TRBV11-2; d_gene: .; j_gene: TRBJ1-1; CDR3aa: CASSLDPVAEAFF; CDR3nt: TGTGCCAGCAGCTTAGATCCCGTGGCTGAAGCTTTCTTT
abundance: .; v_gene: TRBV6-1; d_gene: TRBD1; j_gene: TRBJ1-2; CDR3aa: CASSEMRDRVGGYTF; CDR3nt: TGTGCCAGCAGTGAAATGCGGGACAGGGTGGGTGGCTACACCTTC
abundance: .; v_gene: TRBV28; d_gene: .; j_gene: TRBJ1-5; CDR3aa: CASSLAQVNQPQHF; CDR3nt: TGTGCCAGCAGTTTGGCACAGGTTAATCAGCCCCAGCATTTT
abundance: .; v_gene: TRBV4-3; d_gene: .; j_gene: TRBJ2-1; CDR3aa: CASSFSSQYNEQFF; CDR3nt: TGCGCCAGCAGTTTTAGCAGTCAGTACAATGAGCAGTTCTTC
abundance: .; v_gene: TRBV19; d_gene: TRBD2; j_gene: TRBJ2-2; CDR3aa: CASSIVRLAGGGTGELFF; CDR3nt: TGTGCCAGTAGTATAGTAAGACTAGCGGGAGGAGGCACCGGGGAGCTGTTTTTT
abundance: .; v_gene: TRBV18; d_gene: TRBD1; j_gene: TRBJ1-3; CDR3aa: CASSPLQGDSSGNTIYF; CDR3nt: TGTGCCAGCTCACCACTTCAGGGGGACAGCTCTGGAAACACCATATATTTT
abundance: .; v_gene: TRBV9; d_gene: .; j_gene: TRBJ1-4; CDR3aa: CASSVSGDNEKLFF; CDR3nt: TGTGCCAGCAGCGTATCAGGGGATAATGAAAAACTGTTTTTT
abundance: .; v_gene: TRBV28; d_gene: .; j_gene: TRBJ1-4; CDR3aa: CASSTTRSTNEKLFF; CDR3nt: TGTGCCAGCAGTACCACCCGGAGCACTAATGAAAAACTGTTTTTT
abundance: .; v_gene: TRBV7-9; d_gene: .; j_gene: TRBJ2-2; CDR3aa: CATLASQIGYTGELFF; CDR3nt: TGTGCCACCCTCGCGTCGCAAATTGGATACACCGGGGAGCTGTTTTTT
abundance: .; v_gene: TRBV10-3; d_gene: TRBD1; j_gene: TRBJ2-4; CDR3aa: CAISESKGTGSLAKNIQYF; CDR3nt: TGTGCCATCAGTGAGTCGAAGGGGACAGGATCATTAGCCAAAAACATTCAGTACTTC
abundance: .; v_gene: TRBV28; d_gene: TRBD2; j_gene: TRBJ2-3; CDR3aa: CASSLGVGLASTDTQYF; CDR3nt: TGTGCCAGCAGTCTAGGAGTCGGACTAGCGTCCACAGATACGCAGTATTTT
abundance: .; v_gene: TRBV9; d_gene: .; j_gene: TRBJ1-3; CDR3aa: CASSVSQGSGNTIYF; CDR3nt: TGTGCCAGCAGCGTAAGCCAGGGTTCCGGAAACACCATATATTTT
abundance: .; v_gene: TRBV2; d_gene: .; j_gene: TRBJ2-5; CDR3aa: CASSGQRQETQYF; CDR3nt: TGTGCCAGCAGTGGACAGCGACAAGAGACCCAGTACTTC
abundance: .; v_gene: TRBV5-6; d_gene: .; j_gene: TRBJ2-5; CDR3aa: CASSFGAHRETQYF; CDR3nt: TGTGCCAGCAGCTTCGGCGCGCATCGGGAGACCCAGTACTTC
abundance: .; v_gene: TRBV14; d_gene: TRBD1; j_gene: TRBJ2-2; CDR3aa: CASSPHRDRVGTGELFF; CDR3nt: TGTGCCAGCAGCCCCCACCGGGACAGGGTCGGCACCGGGGAGCTGTTTTTT
abundance: .; v_gene: TRBV4-3; d_gene: .; j_gene: TRBJ1-4; CDR3aa: CASSQVTGTSGEKLFF; CDR3nt: TGCGCCAGCAGCCAAGTTACCGGGACATCGGGGGAAAAACTGTTTTTT
abundance: .; v_gene: TRBV19; d_gene: .; j_gene: TRBJ2-7; CDR3aa: CASSFGSAYEQYF; CDR3nt: TGTGCCAGTAGTTTTGGGAGTGCCTACGAGCAGTACTTC
abundance: .; v_gene: TRBV28; d_gene: TRBD1; j_gene: TRBJ1-5; CDR3aa: CASSFKMGTGGNQPQHF; CDR3nt: TGTGCCAGCAGTTTTAAAATGGGGACAGGGGGCAATCAGCCCCAGCATTTT
abundance: .; v_gene: TRBV20-1; d_gene: .; j_gene: TRBJ1-1; CDR3aa: CSTSRNTEAFF; CDR3nt: TGCAGTACCTCCAGGAACACTGAAGCTTTCTTT
abundance: .; v_gene: TRBV19; d_gene: .; j_gene: TRBJ1-1; CDR3aa: CASSRGALTEAFF; CDR3nt: TGTGCCAGTAGTAGAGGGGCCCTGACTGAAGCTTTCTTT
abundance: .; v_gene: TRBV20-1; d_gene: .; j_gene: TRBJ1-1; CDR3aa: CSGSPNTEAFF; CDR3nt: TGCAGTGGCAGCCCGAACACTGAAGCTTTCTTT
abundance: .; v_gene: TRBV6-5; d_gene: .; j_gene: TRBJ2-7; CDR3aa: CASSYSGASSYEQYF; CDR3nt: TGTGCCAGCAGTTACTCGGGGGCCAGCTCCTACGAGCAGTACTTC
abundance: .; v_gene: TRBV10-1; d_gene: .; j_gene: TRBJ2-1; CDR3aa: CASSEFQGRSYNEQFF; CDR3nt: TGCGCCAGCAGTGAATTTCAGGGCCGCTCCTACAATGAGCAGTTCTTC
abundance: .; v_gene: TRBV5-6; d_gene: .; j_gene: TRBJ1-5; CDR3aa: CASSFWGGGGQPQHF; CDR3nt: TGTGCCAGCAGCTTTTGGGGTGGTGGAGGGCAGCCCCAGCATTTT
abundance: .; v_gene: TRBV14; d_gene: .; j_gene: TRBJ2-2; CDR3aa: CASSQDLRTGELFF; CDR3nt: TGTGCCAGCAGCCAAGATTTGCGGACCGGGGAGCTGTTTTTT
abundance: .; v_gene: TRBV2; d_gene: .; j_gene: TRBJ2-7; CDR3aa: CASVTAPYEQYF; CDR3nt: TGTGCCAGTGTGACAGCACCCTACGAGCAGTACTTC
abundance: once; v_gene: TRBV9; d_gene: TRBD2; j_gene: TRBJ2-1; CDR3aa: CASSGTSGSTQQFF; CDR3nt: TGTGCCAGCAGCGGGACTAGCGGGAGTACCCAGCAGTTCTTC
abundance: .; v_gene: TRBV5-6; d_gene: .; j_gene: TRBJ1-2; CDR3aa: CASSAANYGYTF; CDR3nt: TGTGCCAGCAGCGCGGCTAACTATGGCTACACCTTC
abundance: once; v_gene: TRBV15; d_gene: .; j_gene: TRBJ1-1; CDR3aa: CATSRRGGTEAFF; CDR3nt: TGTGCCACCAGCAGGAGGGGAGGTACTGAAGCTTTCTTT
abundance: .; v_gene: TRBV7-6; d_gene: TRBD2; j_gene: TRBJ2-1; CDR3aa: CASSLGAASVGQAGLYNEQFF; CDR3nt: TGTGCCAGCAGCTTAGGGGCCGCGTCGGTGGGGCAAGCGGGACTTTACAATGAGCAGTTCTTC
abundance: .; v_gene: TRBV30; d_gene: TRBD1; j_gene: TRBJ2-3; CDR3aa: CAWNRGGTDTQYF; CDR3nt: TGTGCCTGGAACAGGGGAGGCACAGATACGCAGTATTTT
abundance: .; v_gene: TRBV5-4; d_gene: .; j_gene: TRBJ1-1; CDR3aa: CASRPDRSRREAFF; CDR3nt: TGTGCCAGCAGACCGGACAGAAGCCGCAGAGAAGCTTTCTTT
abundance: .; v_gene: TRBV2; d_gene: .; j_gene: TRBJ2-2; CDR3aa: CASSEIAIYTGELFF; CDR3nt: TGTGCCAGCAGTGAAATAGCTATCTACACCGGGGAGCTGTTTTTT
abundance: .; v_gene: TRBV28; d_gene: TRBD2; j_gene: TRBJ2-2; CDR3aa: CAAGTSGRAGELFF; CDR3nt: TGTGCCGCGGGGACTAGCGGGAGGGCCGGGGAGCTGTTTTTT